These 24 T cell receptor beta chains share one sample of origin, sequenced in a study of T cells in Graves' hyperthyroidism and ophthalmopathy. Regions amplified from RNA transcripts were the TCR beta CDR3 regions. The HTBI set primed first-round TCR CDR3 RT-PCR. Each CDR3 protein gets one entry after TCRdb re-called the multiplex PCR reads with MiXCR. The sample consists of 600,000 or so distinct CDR3 sequences, 16% of them appearing once. Specimen: blood. Every receptor here comes from a woman aged 30 to 39 with Graves' hyperthyroidism.

This clonotype was picked up a small number of times. V and J are TRBV12-3 or TRBV12-4 and TRBJ1-1; D not certain. V was cut by 7 bases and J by 0 bases, with 12 bases left in between. The CDR3 has 14 residues. DNA of the CDR3: TGTGCCAGCACTCCTTCCGACGTGAACACTGAAGCTTTCTTT. Translated, it gives CASTPSDVNTEAFF.

This clonotype was observed many times. V is TRBV27 and J is TRBJ2-1, with no clear D. V was shortened by 8 bases and J by 5 bases, with 7 bases between the two germline ends. This CDR3 is 11 amino acids long. Germline V lookup: CDR1 MNHEY, CDR2 SMNVEV (reference sequence). The CDR3 DNA reads as TGTGCCAGCGGGGTGAACAATGAGCAGTTCTTC. Its protein product is CASGVNNEQFF.

The CDR3 region is CASSLGQRAGYTF. For the CDR3, the DNA is TGTGCCAGCAGCCTCGGACAGAGAGCTGGCTACACCTTC. The chain is built from TRBV5-6 and TRBJ1-2; the D gene is possibly TRBD1 (6 bases). Germline V lookup: CDR1 SGHDT, CDR2 YYEEEE. This CDR3 is 13 amino acids long. The germline V and J ends were trimmed by 4 bases and 7 bases, with 14 bases remaining between them.

The genes are TRBV6-1 and TRBJ2-7, with a possible D match to TRBD1 (6 bases). Trimming shortened V by 6 bases and J by 3 bases, and 15 bases separated the two germline ends. Germline V gene sequence: CDR1 MNHNS, CDR2 SASEGT. This CDR3 region has 14 residues. The CDR3 loop reads CASRPRDTFYEQYF. The DNA for the CDR3 is TGTGCCAGCAGACCCCGGGACACCTTCTACGAGCAGTACTTC.

This clonotype was counted many times. This chain uses TRBV28 with TRBJ2-7, with D unclear. Looked up from germline, CDR1 is MDHEN and CDR2 is SYDVKM. Trimming took off 3 bases at V and 2 bases at J, with 8 bases between the two ends. The CDR3 runs 13 residues. The CDR3 nucleotides are TGTGCCAGCAGTTTCGCCCCCACCTACGAGCAGTACTTC. The encoded protein is CASSFAPTYEQYF.

The chain employs TRBV18 and TRBJ1-1; tentatively, D is TRBD1 (5 bases). The CDR3 sequence is 15 residues long. Trimming pared 3 bases from V and 3 bases from J, leaving 14 bases between. The germline CDR1 and CDR2 sequences are KGHSH and LQKENI. The CDR3 protein is CASSPWGDLDTEAFF. Written as DNA, the CDR3 is TGTGCCAGCTCACCCTGGGGGGATTTGGACACTGAAGCTTTCTTT.

Ten or more counts support this clonotype. The rearrangement joins TRBV20-1 to TRBJ2-3; D is unclear. Trimming shortened V by 0 bases and J by 0 bases, and 13 bases separated the two germline ends. The CDR3 has 16 residues. Germline lookup yields CDR1 DFQATT and CDR2 SNEGSKA (reference sequence). This CDR3 reads CSARDLTRPSTDTQYF. As DNA, the CDR3 is TGCAGTGCTAGAGATTTAACCAGGCCTAGCACAGATACGCAGTATTTT.

This clonotype was counted many times. The chain recombines TRBV3-1 with TRBJ2-7; D is perhaps TRBD2 (6 bases). V lost 2 bases and J 7 bases, leaving 12 bases between the germline ends. Germline V lookup: CDR1 LGHDT, CDR2 YNNKEL (reference sequence). The CDR3 is 13 residues long. CDR3 protein: CASSQRSGREQYF. In DNA, the CDR3 is TGTGCCAGCAGCCAACGGTCTGGGAGGGAGCAGTACTTC.

This chain joins TRBV12-3 or TRBV12-4 and TRBJ2-7; perhaps D is TRBD1 or TRBD2 (5 bases each). The germline V and J ends were trimmed by 10 bases and 0 bases, with 19 bases remaining between them. The CDR3 runs to 15 residues. This chain's CDR3 is CATGTGLGDSYEQYF. CDR3 DNA sequence: TGTGCCACCGGGACGGGGCTCGGGGACTCCTACGAGCAGTACTTC.

Many counts were recorded for this clonotype. The chain uses TRBV11-3 and TRBJ2-3; 7 bases agree with TRBD2. CDR3 length: 16 residues. Germline values: CDR1 SGHNT, CDR2 YENEEA. V lost 3 bases and J lost 4; bases outside the gene matches: 10. CDR3 residues: CASSLTPAAGADTQYF. The CDR3 DNA reads TGTGCCAGCAGCTTGACCCCTGCCGCGGGAGCAGATACGCAGTATTTT.

This clonotype was counted ten times or more. The chain has TRBV4-2 and TRBJ2-3; D is possibly TRBD1 (6 bases). The CDR3 totals 14 residues. In germline, CDR1 is LGHNA, CDR2 YNFKEQ. Trimming shortened V by 2 bases and J by 5 bases, and 11 bases separated the two germline ends. The CDR3 here is CASSQPYREDTQYF. The CDR3 nucleotides are TGTGCCAGCAGCCAACCTTACAGGGAAGATACGCAGTATTTT.

To note about this clonotype: Its ends do not fully match the called genes, so a read error is possible. The V and J genes are TRBV20-1 and TRBJ1-2; D remains ambiguous. From germline, CDR1 is DFQATT and CDR2 SNEGSKA (reference sequence). The CDR3 sequence is 15 residues long. The CDR3 nucleotides are TGCGGTGCTAGAATTCTTGGGGTCAATAACTATGGCTACACCTTC. Translating gives CGARILGVNNYGYTF.

This clonotype was seen at least ten times. Here the CDR3 DNA reads TGTGCCAGCAGTTACACCGGGGACGGAGCCTACGAGCAGTACTTC. This encodes CASSYTGDGAYEQYF. The chain is built from TRBV6-1 and TRBJ2-7; possibly TRBD1 or TRBD2 for D (5 bases each). The CDR3 loop spans 15 amino acids. CDR1 and CDR2 (germline): MNHNS, SASEGT. V lost 5 bases to trimming and J lost 2 bases, with 16 bases between them.

This clonotype was seen at least ten times. The chain is built from TRBV2 and TRBJ2-7; the match to TRBD2 covers 11 bases. There are 14 residues in the CDR3. V gave up 2 bases and J gave up 6 bases; unmatched junction bases: 3. Germline V lookup: CDR1 SNHLY, CDR2 FYNNEI. CDR3 amino acids: CASSETLAGAEQYF. In DNA form, the CDR3 reads TGTGCCAGCAGTGAAACACTAGCGGGAGCCGAGCAGTACTTC.

This sequence joins TRBV24-1 and TRBJ2-3; D is uncertain. With 4 bases removed from V and 2 bases from J, the gap between germline ends came to 6 bases. Germline V lookup: CDR1 KGHDR, CDR2 SFDVKD. CDR3 length: 13 residues. CDR3 loop: CATSEHHTDTQYF. Written as DNA, the CDR3 is TGTGCCACCAGTGAACATCACACAGATACGCAGTATTTT.

This chain joins TRBV11-2 and TRBJ2-2, with TRBD2 matching over 7 bases. The CDR3 is 17 amino acids. V shed 5 bases, J shed 4 bases, and the junction held 13 bases outside the gene matches. Germline V gives CDR1 SGHAT, CDR2 FQNNGV. The CDR3 DNA sequence: TGTGCCAGCAGCCCAGGGCGCGGAGCGGGGCGCACCGGGGAGCTGTTTTTT. This codes for CASSPGRGAGRTGELFF.

This clonotype was seen only a few times. This rearrangement joins TRBV5-1 to TRBJ1-4, with D tentatively TRBD1 (5 bases). The CDR3 length is 14 residues. Trimming took 2 bases from V and 4 from J, leaving 9 bases between them. Germline values: CDR1 SGHRS, CDR2 YFSETQ. CDR3 in DNA: TGCGCCAGCAGCTTTGGGGCTGGTAATGAAAAACTGTTTTTT. This sequence encodes CASSFGAGNEKLFF.

In this sample, this clonotype turned up many times. V is TRBV18 and J is TRBJ2-1; the D is unclear. Trimming left V 0 bases short and J 6 bases short, with 9 bases between. The CDR3 is 14 residues long. Germline values: CDR1 KGHSH, CDR2 LQKENI. This CDR3 reads CASSPPQVTNEQFF. CDR3 nucleotide sequence: TGTGCCAGCTCACCACCGCAGGTAACCAATGAGCAGTTCTTC.

The rearrangement uses TRBV10-3 and TRBJ1-4; 8 nucleotides agree with TRBD1. Germline loops: CDR1 ENHRY, CDR2 SYGVKD. CDR3 length equals 15 residues. V gave up 2 bases and J gave up 5 bases; unmatched junction bases: 4. The CDR3: CAISEATGANEKLFF. CDR3 coding DNA: TGTGCCATCAGTGAGGCGACAGGGGCAAATGAAAAACTGTTTTTT.

The sample holds many counts of this clonotype. The J gene is TRBJ1-2, the V gene TRBV29-1, with 8 positions matching TRBD1. Per the germline V gene, CDR1 is SQVTM and CDR2 is ANQGSEA. The V segment lost 0 bases and the J segment 5 bases; nucleotides outside the gene matches: 5. The CDR3 is made up of 14 amino acids. CDR3: CSVEEETGAYGYTF. DNA for the CDR3: TGCAGCGTTGAAGAAGAGACAGGGGCATATGGCTACACCTTC.

Comment on this clonotype: This may be a read error: a much more frequent sequence differs by one nucleotide. The J gene is TRBJ2-4, the V gene TRBV28, with TRBD1 matching 9 bases. With 6 bases clipped from V and 12 bases from J, the junction kept 6 bases outside the gene matches. Germline V gene lookup returns CDR1 MDHEN and CDR2 SYDVKM. The CDR3 consists of 12 residues. CDR3 in amino acids: CASSHRGLSQYF. The DNA for the CDR3 is TGTGCCAGCAGCCACAGGGGGCTATCTCAGTACTTC.

The chain links TRBV6-1 to TRBJ2-5, with TRBD1 as a possible D gene (5 bases). Trimming removed 2 bases from V and 3 bases from J, with 13 bases in between. The length of the CDR3 is 15 residues. Looked up from germline, CDR1 is MNHNS and CDR2 is SASEGT. The CDR3 nucleotides read TGTGCCAGCAGTGAACGCCCGGACATTAAAGAGACCCAGTACTTC. This translates into CASSERPDIKETQYF.

This clonotype was seen only a few times. The rearrangement joins TRBV7-9 to TRBJ2-5, with 7 bases fitting TRBD1. Germline CDR1 SEHNR, CDR2 FQNEAQ (reference sequence). The trim removed 5 bases at V and 2 bases at J, leaving 5 bases unmatched. This CDR3 region has 14 residues. The CDR3, as DNA: TGTGCCAGCAGCGCCCACAGGGGACAAGAGACCCAGTACTTC. Translation gives CASSAHRGQETQYF.

This clonotype has more than one count but fewer than ten. The V gene is TRBV19, the J gene TRBJ1-2; D ambiguous. This CDR3 region has 13 residues. Between the trimmed V and J ends, which lost 6 bases and 4 bases, there was a span of 12 bases. The germline CDR1 and CDR2 sequences are LNHDA and SQIVND (reference sequence). The CDR3 coding sequence is TGTGCCAGTAGCAAGGGCCTATCCTATGGCTACACCTTC. This sequence encodes CASSKGLSYGYTF.